Listed here is a single T cell receptor (beta chain). The antigen remains unidentified. This sample was included in a study of T cell responses to AZD1222 COVID-19 vaccine. Study results and limitations: Baseline seropositives among AZD1222 recipients totaled only five to seven. Spike-wide vaccine-associated CD4 TCRs dominated at 160-218 and 743-854. Reportedly, close to half of spike-specific TCRs are directed against unmutated variant regions.

Clones were sequenced by immunoSEQ multiplex PCR, and TCRdb holds only the in-frame ones, with some missing. The data show some 150,000 clones, 90% to 95% seen once. V lost 7 bases and J lost 0, with 4 bases in between. CDR1 WSHSY and CDR2 SAAADI come from the germline V gene. The CDR3 sequence is 12 residues long. V gene TRBV10-2 combines with J gene TRBJ1-5; D gene uncertain. The sequences come from peripheral blood, collected on day 0 of AZD1222 vaccination. The sequence was obtained from an adult in good health. The chain's CDR3 is CASTHSNQPQHF. CDR3 bases: TGCGCCAGCACCCATAGCAATCAGCCCCAGCATTTT.